The entry below gives a single T cell receptor beta chain sequence along with its context. V was pared by 0 bases and J by 3 bases, with 8 bases between. Per germline, CDR1 GTSNPN and CDR2 SVGIG (reference sequence). This CDR3 comprises 13 residues. This sample is drawn from a study of blood T cell repertoires in COVID-19. Original handling: Reference gene primers were amplified, and this amplification served to estimate nucleated cell counts. Libraries were prepared by immunoSEQ multiplex PCR; TCRdb keeps only in-frame clonotypes and omits some of them. That table supplies the V and J calls and clone size; D and trimming were determined from the DNA. Of 380,000 or so clones listed, 89% were seen once; the top ten hold roughly 1.2%.

The source material was peripheral blood. The source of this sequence is a man aged 40-49 years with acute or convalescent COVID-19. The rearrangement links TRBV30 to TRBJ1-2; weak D call: TRBD1 (6 bases). The CDR3 here is CAWSVYRDYGYTF. CDR3 in DNA: TGTGCCTGGAGTGTCTACAGGGACTATGGCTACACCTTC. The variable domain in full, completed from reference TRBV30 and TRBJ1-2, reads SQTIHQWPATLVQPVGSPLSLECTVEGTSNPNLYWYRQAAGRGLQLLFYSVGIGQISSEVPQNLSASRPQDRQFILSSKKLLLSDSGFYLCAWSVYRDYGYTFGSGTRLTVV.